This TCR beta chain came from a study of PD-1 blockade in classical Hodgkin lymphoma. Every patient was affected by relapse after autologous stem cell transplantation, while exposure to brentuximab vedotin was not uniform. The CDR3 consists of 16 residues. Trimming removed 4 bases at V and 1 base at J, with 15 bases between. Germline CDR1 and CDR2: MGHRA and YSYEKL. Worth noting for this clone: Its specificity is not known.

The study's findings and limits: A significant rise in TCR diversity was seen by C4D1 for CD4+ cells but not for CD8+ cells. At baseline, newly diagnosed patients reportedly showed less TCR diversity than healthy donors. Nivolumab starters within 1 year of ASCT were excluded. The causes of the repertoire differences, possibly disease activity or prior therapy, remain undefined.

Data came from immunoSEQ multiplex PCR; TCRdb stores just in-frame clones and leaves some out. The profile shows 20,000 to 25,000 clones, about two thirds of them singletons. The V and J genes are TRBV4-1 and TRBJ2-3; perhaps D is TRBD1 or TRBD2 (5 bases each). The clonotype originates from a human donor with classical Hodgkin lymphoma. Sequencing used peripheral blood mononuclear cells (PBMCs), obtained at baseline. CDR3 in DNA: TGCGCCAGCAGCCCCGTATGGGACGGCCGCACAGATACGCAGTATTTT. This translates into CASSPVWDGRTDTQYF.